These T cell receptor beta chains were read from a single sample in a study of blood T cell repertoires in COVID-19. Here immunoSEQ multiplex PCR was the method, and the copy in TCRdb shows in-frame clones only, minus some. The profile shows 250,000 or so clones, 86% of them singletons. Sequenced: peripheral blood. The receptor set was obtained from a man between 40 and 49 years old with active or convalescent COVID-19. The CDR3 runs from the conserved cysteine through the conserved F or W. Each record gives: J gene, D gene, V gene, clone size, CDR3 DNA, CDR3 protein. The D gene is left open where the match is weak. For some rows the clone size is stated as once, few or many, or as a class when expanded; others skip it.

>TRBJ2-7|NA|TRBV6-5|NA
TGTGCCAGCAGGAGGGTACGCCTCCACGAGCAGTACTTC
CASRRVRLHEQYF
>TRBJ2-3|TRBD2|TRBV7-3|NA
TGTGCCAGCAGCTTAACGCCTAGCGGGGGTTCAGATACGCAGTATTTT
CASSLTPSGGSDTQYF
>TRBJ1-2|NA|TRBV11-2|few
TGTGCCAGCAGCTTAGAATCCGGGTTTGGCTACACCTTC
CASSLESGFGYTF
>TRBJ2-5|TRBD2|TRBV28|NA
TGTGCCAGCAGACCCACGGGGGTAGCGGGGGCCTTTCGGGAGACCCAGTACTTC
CASRPTGVAGAFRETQYF
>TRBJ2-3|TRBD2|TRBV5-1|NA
TGCGCCAGCGGATCTAGCGGGATAACAGATACGCAGTATTTT
CASGSSGITDTQYF
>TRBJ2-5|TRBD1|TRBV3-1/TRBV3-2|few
TGTGCCAGCAGCCTGAGAGGACAGGCCCAAGAGACCCAGTACTTC
CASSLRGQAQETQYF
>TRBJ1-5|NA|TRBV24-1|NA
TGTGCCACCAGTGACCCGCGGGACGGTTATCGCAATCAGCCCCAGCATTTT
CATSDPRDGYRNQPQHF
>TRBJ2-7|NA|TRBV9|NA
TGTGCCAGCAGCGAGAGGATCCTAGGCGAGCAGTACTTC
CASSERILGEQYF
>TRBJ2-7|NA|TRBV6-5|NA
TGTGCCAGCAGTACGTCTTTCAGCTCCTACGAGCAGTACTTC
CASSTSFSSYEQYF
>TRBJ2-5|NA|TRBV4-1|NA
TGCGCCAGCAGCCAAGGACAATTCCAAGAGACCCAGTACTTC
CASSQGQFQETQYF
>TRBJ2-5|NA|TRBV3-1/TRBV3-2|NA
TGTGCCAGCAGCCAAGGTGGGCACGACGCCGCCAGGTCCCTCCAAGAGACCCAGTACTTC
CASSQGGHDAARSLQETQYF
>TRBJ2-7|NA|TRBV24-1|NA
TGTGCCACCAGTGATTTCGGCGAGCAGTACTTC
CATSDFGEQYF
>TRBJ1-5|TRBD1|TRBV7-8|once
TGTGCCAGCAGCTTGGACAGGATTGGCAATCAGCCCCAGCATTTT
CASSLDRIGNQPQHF
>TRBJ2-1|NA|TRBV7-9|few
TGTGCCAGCAGCCGCCCATGGAAGGACCCTCGCGGGGTCAATGAGCAGTTCTTC
CASSRPWKDPRGVNEQFF
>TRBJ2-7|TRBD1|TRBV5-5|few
TGTGCCAGCAACACACAGGGGCCGTACGAGCAGTACTTC
CASNTQGPYEQYF
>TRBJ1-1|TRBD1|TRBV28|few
TGTGCCAGCAGTTTACCGCCGGGACAGGGGGCCACTGAAGCTTTCTTT
CASSLPPGQGATEAFF
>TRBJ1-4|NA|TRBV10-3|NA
TGTGCCATCAGTGAGACATCAACTAATGAAAAACTGTTTTTT
CAISETSTNEKLFF
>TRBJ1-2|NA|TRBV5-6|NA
TGTGCCAGCAGCTTGGGTAGAAATTTCTATGGCTACACCTTC
CASSLGRNFYGYTF
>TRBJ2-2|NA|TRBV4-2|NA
TGTGCCAGCAGCCAAAGAACCCCACAGGGTCGCTACGGTTACACCGGGGAGCTGTTTTTT
CASSQRTPQGRYGYTGELFF
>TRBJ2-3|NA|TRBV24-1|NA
TGTGCCACCAGTGATTTGCTGCCTGGCCAGACAGATACGCAGTATTTT
CATSDLLPGQTDTQYF
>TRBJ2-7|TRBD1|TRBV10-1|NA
TGCGCCAGTTCACGCGCCGCAGGACAGGGTTACGAGCAGTACTTC
CASSRAAGQGYEQYF
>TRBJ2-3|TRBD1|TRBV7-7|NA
TGTGCCAGCAGCTTAGGGGGGGACAGGGGCACAGATACGCAGTATTTT
CASSLGGDRGTDTQYF
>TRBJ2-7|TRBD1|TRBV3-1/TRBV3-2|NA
TGTGCCAGCAGCCGAGCCGGGACAGTGGGTTTTGGGGAGCAGTACTTC
CASSRAGTVGFGEQYF
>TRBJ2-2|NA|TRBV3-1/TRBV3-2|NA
TGTGCCAGCAGCTACAGGGGGGGCACCGGGGAGCTGTTTTTT
CASSYRGGTGELFF
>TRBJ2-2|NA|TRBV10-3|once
TGTGCCATCAGACCCGGGGTCGGGGAGCTGTTTTTT
CAIRPGVGELFF
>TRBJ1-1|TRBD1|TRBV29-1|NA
TGCAGCGTTGAGGCAGGGGGTAGCACTGAAGCTTTCTTT
CSVEAGGSTEAFF
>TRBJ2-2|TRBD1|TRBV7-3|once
TGTGCCAGCAGCTTAAGGGACAGGGCTAACACCGGGGAGCTGTTTTTT
CASSLRDRANTGELFF
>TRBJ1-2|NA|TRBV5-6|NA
TGTGCCAGCAGCTTGGTTGGAGGTAGTGGCTACACCTTC
CASSLVGGSGYTF